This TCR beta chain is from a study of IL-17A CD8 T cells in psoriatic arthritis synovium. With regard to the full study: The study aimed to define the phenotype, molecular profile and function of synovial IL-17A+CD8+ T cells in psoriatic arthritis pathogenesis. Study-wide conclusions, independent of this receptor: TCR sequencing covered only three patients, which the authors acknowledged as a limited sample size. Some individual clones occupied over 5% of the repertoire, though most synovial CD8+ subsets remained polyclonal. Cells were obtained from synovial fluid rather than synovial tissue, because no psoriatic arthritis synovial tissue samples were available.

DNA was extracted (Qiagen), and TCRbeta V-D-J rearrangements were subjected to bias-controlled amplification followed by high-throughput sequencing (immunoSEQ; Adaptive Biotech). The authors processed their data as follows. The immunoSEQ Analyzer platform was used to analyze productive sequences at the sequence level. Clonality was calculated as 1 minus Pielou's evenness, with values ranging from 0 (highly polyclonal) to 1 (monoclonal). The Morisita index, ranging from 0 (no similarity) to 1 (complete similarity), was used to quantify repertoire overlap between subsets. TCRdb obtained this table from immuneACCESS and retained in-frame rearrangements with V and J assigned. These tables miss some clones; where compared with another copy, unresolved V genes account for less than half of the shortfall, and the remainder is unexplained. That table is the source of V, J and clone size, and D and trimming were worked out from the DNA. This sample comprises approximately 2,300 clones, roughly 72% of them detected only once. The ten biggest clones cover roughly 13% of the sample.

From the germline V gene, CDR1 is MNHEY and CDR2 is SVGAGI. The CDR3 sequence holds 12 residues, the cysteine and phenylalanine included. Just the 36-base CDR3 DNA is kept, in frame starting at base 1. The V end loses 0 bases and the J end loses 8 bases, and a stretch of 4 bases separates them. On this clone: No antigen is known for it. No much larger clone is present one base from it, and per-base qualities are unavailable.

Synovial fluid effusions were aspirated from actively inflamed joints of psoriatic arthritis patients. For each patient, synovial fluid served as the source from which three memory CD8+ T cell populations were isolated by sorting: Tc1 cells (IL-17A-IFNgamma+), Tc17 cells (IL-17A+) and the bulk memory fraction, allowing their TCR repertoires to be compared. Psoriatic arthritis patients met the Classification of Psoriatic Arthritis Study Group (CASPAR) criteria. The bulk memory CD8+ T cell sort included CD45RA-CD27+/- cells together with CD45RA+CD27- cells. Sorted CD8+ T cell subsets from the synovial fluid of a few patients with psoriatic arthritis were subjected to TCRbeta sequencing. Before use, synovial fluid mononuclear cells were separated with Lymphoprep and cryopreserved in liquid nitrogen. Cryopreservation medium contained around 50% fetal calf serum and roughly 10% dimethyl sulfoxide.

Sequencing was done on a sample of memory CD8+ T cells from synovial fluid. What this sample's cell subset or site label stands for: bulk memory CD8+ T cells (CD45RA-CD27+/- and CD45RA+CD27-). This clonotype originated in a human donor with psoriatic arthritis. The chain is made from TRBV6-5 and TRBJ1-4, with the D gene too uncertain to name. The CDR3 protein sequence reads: CASSYSREKLFF. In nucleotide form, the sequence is TGTGCCAGCAGTTACTCGAGGGAAAAACTGTTTTTT.